The source of this T cell receptor beta chain is a study of cytomegalovirus exposure and HLA in healthy donors. Study findings and constraints: The records held CMV serostatus as the only immune exposure information. Based on reports, TCR beta sequences accurately predicted HLA-A and HLA-B alleles for most subjects.

Notes on this clone: The antigen remains undetermined.

Researchers ran the PCR with 60 Vbeta and 13 Jbeta primers. Under the authors' procedure: A follow-up analysis tallied 86 million or so unique TCR beta chains, 8.5 million to 14 million shared. The repertoire was sequenced with immunoSEQ multiplex PCR; TCRdb's copy has only in-frame clones and lacks some. Clone size and the V and J calls come from that table; the DNA yielded D and trimming. The sample has 130,000 or so clones, and its top ten clones hold around 1.6%. The V and J ends lost 4 bases and 10 bases, in that order; junction bases with no gene match: 6. CDR3 length: 14 amino acids. Germline values: CDR1 MNHEY, CDR2 SMNVEV (reference sequence).

The clonotype originates from a woman aged 40 to 50 in good health and CMV-seropositive. The sequencing sample was made of PBMCs. The chain joins TRBV27 to TRBJ2-2; 10 nucleotides align to TRBD1. CDR3 sequence: CASSWGTGAEELFF. Written as DNA, the CDR3 is TGTGCCAGCAGTTGGGGGACAGGGGCCGAGGAGCTGTTTTTT.